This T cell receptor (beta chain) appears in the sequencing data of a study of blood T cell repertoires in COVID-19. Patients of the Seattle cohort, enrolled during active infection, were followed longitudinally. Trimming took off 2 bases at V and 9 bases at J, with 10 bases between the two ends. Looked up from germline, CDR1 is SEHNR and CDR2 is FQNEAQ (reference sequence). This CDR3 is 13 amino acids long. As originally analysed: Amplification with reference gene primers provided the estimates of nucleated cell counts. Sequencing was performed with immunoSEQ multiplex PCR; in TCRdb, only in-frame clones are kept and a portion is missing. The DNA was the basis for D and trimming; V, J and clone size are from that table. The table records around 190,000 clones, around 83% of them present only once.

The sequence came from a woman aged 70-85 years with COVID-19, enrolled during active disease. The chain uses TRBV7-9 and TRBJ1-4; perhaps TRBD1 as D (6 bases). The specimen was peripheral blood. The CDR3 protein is CASSLQGSQKLFF. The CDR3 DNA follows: TGTGCCAGCAGCTTACAGGGGAGTCAAAAACTGTTTTTT.